The 8 T cell receptor beta chains below come from one sample, sequenced in a study of vaccination effects on CD4 cells after COVID-19. The method was immunoSEQ multiplex PCR; TCRdb's version includes in-frame clones alone and lacks a portion of them. The sample includes approximately 17,000 clones, roughly 70% of them seen just once. Antigen-specific CD4+ T cell clonotypes were called by their expansion after viral peptide-pool culture in ViraFEST. Culturing for roughly 10 days preceded CD4+ T cell isolation. Vaccine administered to participants consisted of two doses of either BNT162b2 or mRNA-1273. For these TCRs, the target antigens are not known. The sequences come from CD4+ T cells from PBMCs cultured with SARS-CoV-2 spike peptides, collected after COVID-19 vaccination. These receptors originate from a human donor who received a COVID-19 vaccine.

This chain uses TRBV30 with TRBJ1-5, with D possibly being TRBD1 (5 bases). The CDR3 runs 13 residues. The germline CDR1 and CDR2 sequences are GTSNPN and SVGIG (reference sequence). V was shortened by 3 bases and J by 11 bases, with 17 bases between the two germline ends. The CDR3: CAWSRQTQQAQHF. CDR3 DNA: TGTGCCTGGAGCCGACAGACACAGCAGGCCCAGCATTTT.

The CDR3 spells CASSIPSGAGANVLTF. The CDR3 bases are TGTGCCAGTAGTATACCGTCCGGGGCTGGGGCCAACGTCCTGACTTTC. The chain couples TRBV19 to TRBJ2-6; perhaps TRBD2 as D (5 bases). Germline V gene data show CDR1 as LNHDA and CDR2 as SQIVND (reference sequence). V was clipped by 2 bases and J by 2 bases, with 10 bases between them. This CDR3 region has 16 residues.

This clone appeared a few times. This chain joins TRBV6-1 and TRBJ2-7, with D perhaps being TRBD1 or TRBD2 (5 bases each). V was pared by 5 bases and J by 4 bases, with 15 bases between. The CDR3 covers 14 residues. Germline assignment: CDR1 MNHNS and CDR2 SASEGT. DNA of the CDR3: TGTGCCAGCAGTCCAGACGGGACGGCTTACGAGCAGTACTTC. It encodes CASSPDGTAYEQYF.

The gene calls are TRBV4-2 and TRBJ1-1; TRBD1 matches 7 bases. The germline V gene encodes CDR1 LGHNA and CDR2 YNFKEQ. This CDR3 region has 15 residues. V lost 0 bases and J lost 6; bases outside the gene matches: 7. CDR3 DNA sequence: TGTGCCAGCAGCCAAGATCTAAGGGGGCGGTCTGAAGCTTTCTTT. Protein sequence: CASSQDLRGRSEAFF.

In this sample, this clone turned up a few times. The same CDR3 can be traced to other DNA sequences in this sample. J is TRBJ1-3 and V is TRBV14; tentatively, D is TRBD1 (5 bases). This CDR3 spans 14 amino acids. The germline V gene encodes CDR1 SGHDN and CDR2 FVKESK. The V gene lost 6 bases and the J gene lost 2 bases, with 11 bases spanning the gap. In nucleotides, the CDR3 is TGTGCCAGCAGTCCCTTGGGGCCTGGAAACACCATATATTTT. Translation: CASSPLGPGNTIYF.

The chain is built from TRBV28 and TRBJ1-2, with 8 positions matching TRBD1. This CDR3 is built from 16 residues. Germline loops: CDR1 MDHEN, CDR2 SYDVKM. The V gene end was trimmed by 5 bases and the J gene end by 0 bases; junction bases not matched to a gene: 8. The CDR3 loop reads CASSTGTGLANYGYTF. The DNA of the CDR3 is TGTGCCAGCAGTACAGGGACAGGCCTAGCTAACTATGGCTACACCTTC.

V and J are TRBV28 and TRBJ1-3; D is uncertain. V shed 1 base and J shed 2 bases, with 12 bases lying between them. This CDR3 comprises 16 residues. CDR1 MDHEN and CDR2 SYDVKM come from the germline V gene. The chain's CDR3 is CASSLSPGTAGNTIYF. CDR3 coding DNA: TGTGCCAGCAGTTTATCTCCGGGAACAGCTGGAAACACCATATATTTT.

The V call is TRBV4-3, the J call TRBJ1-3; D is unclear. The CDR3 loop spans 15 amino acids. CDR1 and CDR2 (germline): LGHNA, YSLEER. Trimming stripped 1 base from V and 0 bases from J, with 7 bases between. The CDR3 nucleotides read TGCGCCAGCAGCCAAGGTCCCGACTCTGGAAACACCATATATTTT. This codes for CASSQGPDSGNTIYF.